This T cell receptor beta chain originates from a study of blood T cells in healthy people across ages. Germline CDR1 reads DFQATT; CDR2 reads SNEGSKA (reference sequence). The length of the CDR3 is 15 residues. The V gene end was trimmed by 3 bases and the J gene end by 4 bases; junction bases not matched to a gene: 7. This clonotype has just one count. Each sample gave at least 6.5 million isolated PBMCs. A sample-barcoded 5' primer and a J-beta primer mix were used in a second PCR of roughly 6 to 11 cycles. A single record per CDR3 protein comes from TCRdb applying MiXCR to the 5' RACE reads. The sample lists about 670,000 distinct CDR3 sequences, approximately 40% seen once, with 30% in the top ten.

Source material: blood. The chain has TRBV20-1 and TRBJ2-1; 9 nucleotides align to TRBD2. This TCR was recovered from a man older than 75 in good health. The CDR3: CSASGSGSVYNEQFF. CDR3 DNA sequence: TGCAGTGCTAGCGGTAGCGGGAGTGTGTACAATGAGCAGTTCTTC.